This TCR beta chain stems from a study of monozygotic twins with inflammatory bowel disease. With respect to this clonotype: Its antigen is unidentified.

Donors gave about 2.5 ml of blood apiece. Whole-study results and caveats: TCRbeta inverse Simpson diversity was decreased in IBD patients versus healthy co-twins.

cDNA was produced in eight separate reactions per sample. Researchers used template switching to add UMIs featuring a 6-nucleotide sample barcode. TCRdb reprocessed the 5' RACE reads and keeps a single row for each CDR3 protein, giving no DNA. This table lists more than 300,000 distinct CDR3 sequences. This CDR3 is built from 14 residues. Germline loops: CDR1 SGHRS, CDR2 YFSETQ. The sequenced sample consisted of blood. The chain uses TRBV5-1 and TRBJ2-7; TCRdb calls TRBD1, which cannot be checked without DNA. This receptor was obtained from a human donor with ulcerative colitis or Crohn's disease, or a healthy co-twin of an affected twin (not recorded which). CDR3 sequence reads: CASSLEGVSYEQYF.